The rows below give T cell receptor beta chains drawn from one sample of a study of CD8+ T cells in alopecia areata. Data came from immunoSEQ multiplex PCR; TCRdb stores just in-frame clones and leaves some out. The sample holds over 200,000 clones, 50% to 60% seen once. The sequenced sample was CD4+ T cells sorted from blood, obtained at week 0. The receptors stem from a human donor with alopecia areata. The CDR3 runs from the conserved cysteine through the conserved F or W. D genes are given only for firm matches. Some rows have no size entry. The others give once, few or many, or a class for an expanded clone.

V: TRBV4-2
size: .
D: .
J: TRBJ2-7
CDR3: CASSQGTGPGYEQYF
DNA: TGTGCCAGCAGCCAGGGGACGGGGCCTGGCTACGAGCAGTACTTC

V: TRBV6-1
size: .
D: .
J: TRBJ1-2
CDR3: CASSERRMAYGYTF
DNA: TGTGCCAGCAGTGAACGGAGGATGGCCTATGGCTACACCTTC

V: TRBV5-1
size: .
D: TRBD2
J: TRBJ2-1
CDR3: CASSFAGGYNEQFF
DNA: TGCGCCAGCAGCTTTGCGGGGGGATACAATGAGCAGTTCTTC

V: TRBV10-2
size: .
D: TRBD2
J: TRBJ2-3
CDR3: CASRGELSNTQYF
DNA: TGCGCCAGCCGGGGGGAACTCTCAAATACGCAGTATTTT

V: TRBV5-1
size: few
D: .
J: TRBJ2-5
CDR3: CASSLDGRETQYF
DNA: TGCGCCAGCAGCTTGGATGGTAGGGAGACCCAGTACTTC

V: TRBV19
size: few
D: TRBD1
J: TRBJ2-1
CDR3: CASSDPGQIFSQFF
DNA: TGTGCCAGTAGTGACCCGGGACAGATATTTTCACAGTTCTTC

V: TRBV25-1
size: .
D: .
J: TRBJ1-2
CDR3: CASSEWGANYGYTF
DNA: TGTGCCAGCAGTGAATGGGGAGCTAACTATGGCTACACCTTC

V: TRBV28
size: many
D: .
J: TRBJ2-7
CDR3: CASSGVYEQYF
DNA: TGTGCCAGCAGTGGGGTCTACGAGCAGTACTTC

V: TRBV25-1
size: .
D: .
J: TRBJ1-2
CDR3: CASSAGVLDGYTF
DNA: TGTGCCAGCAGTGCCGGGGTACTAGATGGCTACACCTTC

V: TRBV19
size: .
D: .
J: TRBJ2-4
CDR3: CASGGGGDPKNIQYF
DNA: TGTGCCAGTGGGGGAGGAGGGGACCCCAAAAACATTCAGTACTTC

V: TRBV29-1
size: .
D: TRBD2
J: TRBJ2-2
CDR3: CSVTRLAGPGELFF
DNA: TGCAGCGTTACCAGACTAGCGGGACCCGGGGAGCTGTTTTTT

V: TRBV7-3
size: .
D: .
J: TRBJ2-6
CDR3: CASSLDIGLGAGANVLTF
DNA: TGTGCCAGCAGCTTAGATATTGGTTTGGGCGCTGGGGCCAACGTCCTGACTTTC

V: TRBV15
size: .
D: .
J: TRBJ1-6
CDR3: CATSLRPGISEPLHF
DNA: TGTGCCACCAGCCTGAGACCGGGTATTAGTGAACCCCTCCACTTT

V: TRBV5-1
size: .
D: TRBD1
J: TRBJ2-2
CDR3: CASSPGQGFSGELFF
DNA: TGCGCCAGCAGCCCGGGACAGGGGTTTTCCGGGGAGCTGTTTTTT

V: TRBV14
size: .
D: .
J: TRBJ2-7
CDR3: CASSQGVSGPRQYF
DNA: TGTGCCAGCAGCCAAGGTGTCTCGGGACCCCGGCAGTACTTC

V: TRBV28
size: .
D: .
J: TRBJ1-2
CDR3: CASSLFSPWTARYTF
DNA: TGTGCCAGCAGTTTATTTTCCCCATGGACGGCACGCTACACCTTC

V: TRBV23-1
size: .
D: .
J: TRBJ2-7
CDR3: CASSQSFLGEQYF
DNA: TGCGCCAGCAGTCAATCTTTTTTAGGCGAGCAGTACTTC

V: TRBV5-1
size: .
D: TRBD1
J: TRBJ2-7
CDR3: CASSSGTVTYEQYF
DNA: TGCGCCAGCAGCTCCGGGACAGTGACCTACGAGCAGTACTTC

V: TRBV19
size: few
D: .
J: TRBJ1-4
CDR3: CASSIGVTSEKLFF
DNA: TGTGCCAGTAGTATCGGGGTCACGAGTGAAAAACTGTTTTTT

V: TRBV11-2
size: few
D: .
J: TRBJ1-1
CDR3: CASSPQAQNTEAFF
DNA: TGTGCCAGCAGCCCCCAAGCGCAGAACACTGAAGCTTTCTTT

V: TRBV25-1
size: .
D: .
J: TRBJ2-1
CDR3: CASSDLTRGSSYNEQFF
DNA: TGTGCCAGCAGTGACCTCACCCGGGGTAGCTCCTACAATGAGCAGTTCTTC

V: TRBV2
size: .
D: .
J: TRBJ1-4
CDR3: CASSVEGLSNEKLFF
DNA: TGTGCCAGCAGTGTGGAAGGGTTGTCAAATGAAAAACTGTTTTTT

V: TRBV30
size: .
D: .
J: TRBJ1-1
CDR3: CAWSSYAGANTEAFF
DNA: TGTGCCTGGAGTTCATACGCAGGGGCGAACACTGAAGCTTTCTTT

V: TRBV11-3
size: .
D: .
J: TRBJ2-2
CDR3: CASSWTENTGELFF
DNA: TGTGCCAGCAGCTGGACAGAGAACACCGGGGAGCTGTTTTTT

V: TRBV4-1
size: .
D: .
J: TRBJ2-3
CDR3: CASSQDRGRPTAF
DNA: TGCGCCAGCAGCCAAGATCGAGGACGCCCAACCGCCTTT

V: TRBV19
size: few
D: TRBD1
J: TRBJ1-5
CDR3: CASSPRDRDYPQHF
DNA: TGTGCCAGTAGCCCCCGGGACAGGGATTACCCCCAGCATTTT

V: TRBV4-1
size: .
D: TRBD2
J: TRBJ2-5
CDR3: CASSLETSGSGGTQYF
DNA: TGCGCCAGCAGCCTAGAGACTAGCGGGAGTGGCGGGACCCAGTACTTC

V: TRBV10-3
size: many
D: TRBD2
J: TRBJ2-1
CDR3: CAISVAPGSTSGSGNEQFF
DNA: TGTGCCATCAGTGTGGCCCCCGGGAGTACTAGCGGGAGTGGTAATGAGCAGTTCTTC

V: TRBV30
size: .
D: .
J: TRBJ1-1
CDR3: CAWSLGTEAFF
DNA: TGTGCCTGGAGTCTCGGCACTGAAGCTTTCTTT

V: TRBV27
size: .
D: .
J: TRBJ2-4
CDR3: CASHGRDFKNIQYF
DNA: TGTGCCAGTCACGGAAGGGATTTCAAAAACATTCAGTACTTC

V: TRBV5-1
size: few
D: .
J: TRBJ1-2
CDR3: CASSYTGPGGYTF
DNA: TGCGCCAGCAGCTACACAGGGCCCGGCGGCTACACCTTC

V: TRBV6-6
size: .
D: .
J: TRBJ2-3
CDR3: CASTGSVDTQYF
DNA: TGTGCCAGCACGGGTAGCGTGGATACGCAGTATTTT

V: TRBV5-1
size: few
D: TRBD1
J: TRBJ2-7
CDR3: CASSLGDRERRDEQYF
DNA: TGCGCCAGCAGCCTGGGGGACAGGGAAAGGCGCGACGAGCAGTACTTC

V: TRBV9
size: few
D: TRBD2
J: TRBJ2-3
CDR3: CASSVLAGGPGDTQYF
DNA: TGTGCCAGCAGCGTATTAGCGGGGGGCCCTGGGGATACGCAGTATTTT

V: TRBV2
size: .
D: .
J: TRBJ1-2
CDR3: CASSDLVSYGYTF
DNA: TGTGCCAGCAGTGATCTGGTATCCTATGGCTACACCTTC

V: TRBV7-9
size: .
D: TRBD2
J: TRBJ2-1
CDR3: CASSRGLAEYEQFF
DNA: TGTGCCAGCAGCCGGGGACTAGCTGAGTATGAGCAGTTCTTC

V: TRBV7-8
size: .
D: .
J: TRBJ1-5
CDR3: CASSQRQTNQPQHF
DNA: TGTGCCAGCAGCCAGCGACAGACGAATCAGCCCCAGCATTTT